This T cell receptor beta chain was found in a study of blood T cell repertoires in COVID-19 (dated by TCRdb to the early 2020s). Study-level background: Samples covering the acute and convalescent phases of COVID-19 were provided by collaborators in the United States, Italy and Spain. Where available, HLA class I and class II types were obtained from metadata supplied by the sample provider rather than from assay-based typing. Samples were obtained from the ongoing ImmuneRACE study (first 160 participants) and from over a thousand subjects provided by 6 global collaborators. The prospective study material was composed of cDNA or gDNA derived from T cells, B-cell-depleted T cells, or PBMCs. The dataset comprised deeply sampled blood TCRbeta repertoires from subjects exposed to, actively infected with, or recovered from COVID-19. The repertoires were released in a freely available public database intended as a resource for research on the immune response to SARS-CoV-2. Sample metadata almost always included a de-identified subject ID, COVID-19 status, age in years and sex.

Notes on this clone: The antigen it binds to is not known. The input lacks base qualities; no much larger clone sits a single base away.

TCRbeta CDR3 regions were amplified from genomic DNA using the immunoSEQ Assay, a bias-controlled multiplex PCR. The authors' pipeline ran thus. The number of nucleated cells in each sample was estimated from the amplification of reference gene primers within the assay. To quantify the absolute abundance of each unique TCRbeta CDR3 rearrangement, sequence reads were collapsed and filtered. For each sample, productive Simpson clonality was calculated by taking the square root of Simpson's diversity index across productive rearrangements. TCRdb provides this immuneACCESS table in a form limited to in-frame rearrangements. Some clones are lacking; in checked studies, under half of them reflect an unresolved V gene, and why the rest are absent is not known. Clonal size and the V and J genes are those of that table, whereas D and trimming came from the DNA. The sample table contains 25,000 to 40,000 clones; only one count was recorded for approximately 85% of them. The ten largest clones add up to roughly 7.3% of the sample.

Collaborating institutions collected whole blood in K2EDTA tubes following their own protocols. For TCRbeta analysis, collaborator samples were shipped as frozen whole blood, as isolated PBMCs, or as DNA extracted from either sample type. General conclusions and limits of the study: The amount of clinical and demographic metadata varied by source and participant and was provided uncurated.

V sheds 0 bases and J sheds 7 bases, leaving 10 bases between their ends. Measured from the cysteine to the phenylalanine, the CDR3 is 15 residues long. The sequence is cut down to CDR3 DNA, 45 bases in frame from base 1. From the germline V gene, CDR1 is MNHEY and CDR2 is SVGAGI. The receptor was isolated from a human donor in a cohort sampled during active COVID-19. Sequencing was done on a sample of peripheral blood. Recombination joined TRBV6-5 with TRBJ1-6; TRBD1 could be the D gene, as 5 bases match. The CDR3 region: CASSYSGQGNSPLHF. The nucleotide sequence reads as follows: TGTGCCAGCAGTTACTCGGGGCAGGGAAATTCACCCCTCCACTTT.